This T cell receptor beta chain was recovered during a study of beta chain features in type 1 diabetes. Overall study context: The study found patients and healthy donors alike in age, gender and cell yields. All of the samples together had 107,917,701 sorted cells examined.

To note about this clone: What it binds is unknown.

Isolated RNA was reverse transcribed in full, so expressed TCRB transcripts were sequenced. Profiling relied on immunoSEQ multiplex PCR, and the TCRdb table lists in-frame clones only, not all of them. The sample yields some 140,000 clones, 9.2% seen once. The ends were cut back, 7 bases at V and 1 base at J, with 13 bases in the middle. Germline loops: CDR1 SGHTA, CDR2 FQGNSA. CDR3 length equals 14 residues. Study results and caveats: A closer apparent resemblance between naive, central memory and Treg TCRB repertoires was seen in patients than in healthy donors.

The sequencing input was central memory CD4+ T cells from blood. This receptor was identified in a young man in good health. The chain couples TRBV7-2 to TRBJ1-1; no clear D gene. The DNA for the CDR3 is TGTGCCAGCACTTTGTCGGCGGGGAACACTGAAGCTTTCTTT. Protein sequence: CASTLSAGNTEAFF.